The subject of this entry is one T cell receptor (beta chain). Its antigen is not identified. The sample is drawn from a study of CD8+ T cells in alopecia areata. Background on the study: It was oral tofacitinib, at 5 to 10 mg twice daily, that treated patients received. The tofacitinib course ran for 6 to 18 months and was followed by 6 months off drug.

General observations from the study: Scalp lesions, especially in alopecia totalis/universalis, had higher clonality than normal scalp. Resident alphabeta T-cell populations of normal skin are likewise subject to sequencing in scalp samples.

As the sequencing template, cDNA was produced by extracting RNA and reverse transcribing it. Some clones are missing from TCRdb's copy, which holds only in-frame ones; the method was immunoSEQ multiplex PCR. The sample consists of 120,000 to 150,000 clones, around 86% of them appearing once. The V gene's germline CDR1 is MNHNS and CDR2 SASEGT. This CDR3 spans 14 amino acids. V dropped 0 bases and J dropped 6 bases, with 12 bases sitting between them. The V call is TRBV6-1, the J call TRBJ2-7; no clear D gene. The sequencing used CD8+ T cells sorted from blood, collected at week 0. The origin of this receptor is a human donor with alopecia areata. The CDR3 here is CASSEASRAIEQYF. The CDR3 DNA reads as TGTGCCAGCAGTGAAGCGTCCAGAGCGATCGAGCAGTACTTC.